This T cell receptor (beta chain) is from a study of early T cells in non-severe SARS-CoV-2 infection. Germline V gene data show CDR1 as MDHEN and CDR2 as SYDVKM. The V gene lost 7 bases and the J gene lost 6 bases, with 16 bases spanning the gap. The CDR3 is made up of 14 amino acids. This clonotype has ten or more counts. TCRdb analysed the 5' RACE reads with MiXCR anew, one entry per CDR3 protein. Found here are fewer than 40,000 distinct CDR3 sequences, under 7.5% of them singletons; the top ten hold under 3.5%. V and J are TRBV28 and TRBJ1-5; D perhaps matches TRBD1 (5 bases). The source of this sequence is an adult who was a healthcare worker with PCR-confirmed SARS-CoV-2 infection or an uninfected control (not recorded which). Material for sequencing was whole blood. The CDR3 DNA follows: TGTGCCAGCACCTTTGGGGGGGTCGGTCAGCCCCAGCATTTT. Translating gives CASTFGGVGQPQHF.